This T cell receptor beta chain appears in the sequencing data of a study of regulatory T cells in long-lasting Graves disease. General study findings and limits: Persistent disease favored TRBV28, TRBJ1-2 and TRBJ2-5.

Between the trimmed V and J ends, which lost 7 bases and 1 base, there was a span of 10 bases. Per germline, CDR1 ENHRY and CDR2 SYGVKD. The CDR3 sequence is 13 residues long. On this clonotype: Antigen: not known.

Specified time point: persistent/refractory GD, antithyroid drugs over 5 years with positive TRAb. RNA isolated from PBMCs was used to make the TCR library. To make TCR beta libraries, researchers used iRepertoire HTBI primers and Arm-PCR of CDR3 regions. MiXCR, applied by TCRdb to the multiplex PCR reads, yields one record per CDR3 protein. This table has hundreds of thousands of distinct CDR3 sequences, roughly 20% appearing once. This clonotype was sampled from a female donor with Graves disease. This chain connects TRBV10-3 to TRBJ2-5; D perhaps matches TRBD2 (6 bases). The sample in question was peripheral blood mononuclear cells (PBMCs), obtained when the disease was refractory, from a patient treated with antithyroid drugs. This chain's CDR3 is CAINRGIQETQYF. In nucleotides, the CDR3 is TGTGCCATCAACCGCGGGATCCAAGAGACCCAGTACTTC.